This TCR beta chain was sequenced in a study of CD8+ T cells in alopecia areata. Study-level points and caveats: Among patients, TCR sharing was less clear than in mice, a difference possibly due in part to HLA diversity in the patient population. Tofacitinib significantly decreased scalp clonality and expanded CD8+ clones among top 100.

This sample's treatment: oral pan-JAK inhibitor, 5-10 mg twice daily. As part of sample collection, lesional scalp punch biopsies and peripheral blood were taken from alopecia areata patients. Sorting separated CD4+ and CD8+ T cells out of PBMCs. Sequencing used cDNA as its template, made by extracting RNA and reverse transcribing it. TCRdb's copy holds only in-frame clones and misses some; the assay was immunoSEQ multiplex PCR. This table holds some 120,000 clones, over 55% found once. A note on this clone: The antigen is unknown.

The V and J ends lost 0 bases and 2 bases respectively, with 13 bases between them. The CDR3 totals 16 residues. Germline CDR1 and CDR2: MGHDK and SYGVNS. This chain links TRBV25-1 with TRBJ2-5; maybe TRBD2 (5 bases). The input for sequencing was CD4+ T cells sorted from blood, taken at week 4, from a patient treated with tofacitinib. This receptor was taken from a human donor with alopecia areata. The CDR3 sequence is CASSEYRRAGQETQYF. The CDR3 nucleotides are TGTGCCAGCAGTGAATATCGGCGGGCCGGACAAGAGACCCAGTACTTC. Drawing the rest from reference TRBV25-1 and TRBJ2-5, the complete variable domain is EADIYQTPRYLVIGTGKKITLECSQTMGHDKMYWYQQDPGMELHLIHYSYGVNSTEKGDLSSESTVSRIRTEHFPLTLESARPSHTSQYLCASSEYRRAGQETQYFGPGTRLLVL.